These 30 T cell receptor beta chains were all obtained from the same sample, sequenced in a study of blood T cell repertoires in COVID-19. Assay: immunoSEQ multiplex PCR; the TCRdb copy retains only in-frame clones and omits some. The sample has more than 250,000 clones, about nine tenths seen once. Sequenced input: peripheral blood. These receptors came from a man in his forties or fifties with active or convalescent COVID-19.

The rearrangement joins TRBV2 to TRBJ2-5, with TRBD1 as a possible D gene (5 bases). The germline V and J ends were trimmed by 1 base and 0 bases, with 12 bases remaining between them. CDR3 size: 16 residues. CDR1 and CDR2 (germline): SNHLY, FYNNEI. The CDR3 loop is CASSEGLSGNQETQYF. CDR3 bases: TGTGCCAGCAGTGAAGGGTTGTCAGGGAACCAAGAGACCCAGTACTTC.

V and J are TRBV27 and TRBJ1-6; D not resolved. Trimming cost V 8 bases and J 5 bases, with 7 bases left between them. Germline V gene sequence: CDR1 MNHEY, CDR2 SMNVEV (reference sequence). The CDR3 totals 12 residues. The CDR3 coding sequence is TGTGCCAGCCAGAGGCATAATTCACCCCTCCACTTT. It translates to CASQRHNSPLHF.

The chain has TRBV7-9 and TRBJ1-1, with 7 positions matching TRBD1. Germline trimming cut 1 base from V and 4 bases from J; bases unmatched to any gene: 9. The V gene's germline CDR1 is SEHNR and CDR2 FQNEAQ (reference sequence). The length of the CDR3 is 16 residues. The CDR3 DNA sequence: TGTGCCAGCAGCTTAGACGGAGGGGGCATCAGCACTGAAGCTTTCTTT. Translation: CASSLDGGGISTEAFF.

The chain has TRBV10-3 and TRBJ2-3, with 9 bases lining up with TRBD1. CDR1 is ENHRY, CDR2 SYGVKD, per germline. The CDR3 has 14 amino acids. Germline trimming cut 6 bases from V and 0 bases from J; bases unmatched to any gene: 1. In DNA form, the CDR3 reads TGTGCCATCAGGGGACAGGGTAGCACAGATACGCAGTATTTT. Protein: CAIRGQGSTDTQYF.

The V gene is TRBV11-2, the J gene TRBJ2-1; TRBD2 matches 9 bases. CDR3 length: 14 residues. Germline V gene sequence: CDR1 SGHAT, CDR2 FQNNGV. V lost 4 bases and J lost 7; bases outside the gene matches: 5. The DNA for the CDR3 is TGTGCCAGCAGCTCTAGCGGGATCTCAAATGAGCAGTTCTTC. It translates to CASSSSGISNEQFF.

The rearrangement joins TRBV11-2 to TRBJ1-1, with 9 positions matching TRBD1. Germline CDR1 reads SGHAT; CDR2 reads FQNNGV. This CDR3 is built from 13 residues. V lost 3 bases, J lost 6 bases, and 2 bases stayed unmatched. The CDR3 DNA reads as TGTGCCAGCAGCTTTACAGGGGGCTCTGAAGCTTTCTTT. Translating it yields CASSFTGGSEAFF.

The rearrangement joins TRBV2 to TRBJ1-1, with 7 nucleotides matching TRBD1. The length of the CDR3 is 13 residues. Trimming cost V 4 bases and J 9 bases; bases outside gene matches: 8. Per germline, CDR1 SNHLY and CDR2 FYNNEI. The CDR3 DNA follows: TGTGCCAGCAGTGGCCAGGGGGTAGAAAAAGCTTTCTTT. Its translation is CASSGQGVEKAFF. Filled out from reference TRBV2 and TRBJ1-1, the complete variable domain reads EPEVTQTPSHQVTQMGQEVILRCVPISNHLYFYWYRQILGQKVEFLVSFYNNEISEKSEIFDDQFSVERPDGSNFTLKIRSTKLEDSAMYFCASSGQGVEKAFFGQGTRLTVV.

The CDR3 sequence: CASSLGLAGGDTQYF. CDR3 nucleotide sequence: TGTGCCAGCAGCCTCGGACTAGCGGGGGGAGATACGCAGTATTTT. This chain joins TRBV2 and TRBJ2-3; the match to TRBD2 covers 14 bases. CDR1 and CDR2 from the germline V gene are SNHLY and FYNNEI. V gave up 6 bases and J gave up 5 bases; unmatched junction bases: 4. The length of the CDR3 is 15 residues.

CDR3 in amino acids: CAWSGQLNEKLFF. CDR3 DNA: TGTGCCTGGAGTGGTCAACTTAATGAAAAACTGTTTTTT. The chain has TRBV30 and TRBJ1-4, with D hard to call. CDR3 length equals 13 residues. Germline V lookup: CDR1 GTSNPN, CDR2 SVGIG (reference sequence). The germline V and J ends were trimmed by 1 base and 4 bases, with 7 bases remaining between them.

This clone was seen more than once but under ten times. The chain links TRBV3-1 (or the pseudogene TRBV3-2) to TRBJ1-4; 9 nucleotides align to TRBD1. There are 14 residues in the CDR3. V dropped 4 bases and J dropped 5; count of bases not matched to a gene: 2. Germline-derived CDR1 and CDR2 are LGHDT and YNNKEL (reference sequence). DNA of the CDR3: TGTGCCAGCAGCCTCGGGACAGGGAATGAAAAACTGTTTTTT. Translation gives CASSLGTGNEKLFF.

The V gene is TRBV6-4, the J gene TRBJ1-1; no reliable D call. The CDR3 is made up of 13 amino acids. The germline V gene encodes CDR1 MRHNA and CDR2 SNTAGT. Between the trimmed V and J ends, which lost 6 bases and 0 bases, there was a span of 8 bases. CDR3 bases: TGTGCCAGCAGGAGGGAGATGAACACTGAAGCTTTCTTT. It encodes CASRREMNTEAFF.

This sequence joins TRBV5-8 and TRBJ2-5; D not certain. Germline V gives CDR1 SGHTS, CDR2 YDEGEE. V was trimmed by 3 bases and J by 4 bases, leaving 16 bases between them. This CDR3 is built from 15 residues. The CDR3 loop reads CASSSSFASRETQYF. The CDR3 DNA reads as TGTGCCAGCAGCTCCTCGTTTGCTAGTCGAGAGACCCAGTACTTC.

V and J are TRBV5-1 and TRBJ1-5, with D tentatively TRBD1 (5 bases). The V and J ends lost 0 bases and 4 bases respectively, with 11 bases between them. The CDR3 runs to 15 residues. CDR1 and CDR2 (germline): SGHRS, YFSETQ. CDR3 in DNA: TGCGCCAGCAGCTTGGGGGCGCAGGGAAATCAGCCCCAGCATTTT. Protein sequence: CASSLGAQGNQPQHF.

The chain employs TRBV5-1 and TRBJ1-3; 11 bases are shared with TRBD1. J was trimmed by 1 base and V by 4 bases; bases with no gene match: 7. Germline V gives CDR1 SGHRS, CDR2 YFSETQ. The CDR3 runs 17 residues. In DNA, the CDR3 is TGCGCCAGCAGCCCAGGACAGGGGGCCACATCTGGAAACACCATATATTTT. Its protein product is CASSPGQGATSGNTIYF.

The chain recombines TRBV7-2 with TRBJ2-7, with 8 bases aligning to TRBD2. V lost 5 bases to trimming and J lost 4 bases; unmatched junction nucleotides: 10. This CDR3 has 15 amino acids. Germline CDR1 is SGHTA and CDR2 is FQGNSA. The CDR3 is CASSLVPSGGYEQYF. In nucleotides, the CDR3 is TGTGCCAGCAGCCTAGTCCCAAGCGGGGGTTACGAGCAGTACTTC.

V is TRBV2 and J is TRBJ2-2; TRBD2 aligns across 7 bases. Germline V gene data show CDR1 as SNHLY and CDR2 as FYNNEI. The CDR3 covers 13 residues. With V trimmed by 7 bases and J by 7 bases, 6 bases remained unmatched. DNA of the CDR3: TGTGCCAGCAAACCAGGGAGGGACGGGGAGCTGTTTTTT. It specifies CASKPGRDGELFF.

For this clone: At the DNA level, this CDR3 is encoded by other sequences in the same sample as well. The chain carries TRBV9 and TRBJ2-5, with 10 bases matching TRBD1. J gave up 4 bases and V 4 bases, and 7 bases lay outside the gene matches. CDR3 length: 15 residues. In germline, CDR1 is SGDLS, CDR2 YYNGEE. In DNA form, the CDR3 reads TGTGCCAGCAGCACCCGGACAGGGGGAGGAGAGACCCAGTACTTC. This sequence encodes CASSTRTGGGETQYF. Full variable domain (rest looked up from reference TRBV9 and TRBJ2-5): DSGVTQTPKHLITATGQRVTLRCSPRSGDLSVYWYQQSLDQGLQFLIQYYNGEERAKGNILERFSAQQFPDLHSELNLSSLELGDSALYFCASSTRTGGGETQYFGPGTRLLVL.

This clone was detected only once. The chain combines TRBV28 with TRBJ1-2, with 10 bases identical to TRBD1. The germline gives CDR1 MDHEN, CDR2 SYDVKM. This CDR3 is 16 amino acids long. V lost 3 bases, J lost 7 bases, and 11 bases stayed unmatched. In nucleotides, the CDR3 is TGTGCCAGCAGTTTCGTGGGACAGGGGAGAGGGATTGGCTACACCTTC. Translated, it gives CASSFVGQGRGIGYTF.

V is TRBV7-2 and J is TRBJ1-4; D ambiguous. CDR1 is SGHTA, CDR2 FQGNSA, per germline. Trimming took off 1 base at V and 3 bases at J, with 12 bases between the two ends. This CDR3 is 16 amino acids long. CDR3 sequence: CASSLELGSPNEKLFF. DNA for the CDR3: TGTGCCAGCAGCTTAGAACTAGGAAGTCCTAATGAAAAACTGTTTTTT.

The rearrangement links TRBV3-1 (or the pseudogene TRBV3-2) to TRBJ2-5, with 7 bases matching TRBD1. The CDR3 has 14 amino acids. Germline V gives CDR1 LGHDT, CDR2 YNNKEL (reference sequence). V lost 4 bases, J lost 3 bases, and 5 bases stayed unmatched. CDR3 nucleotide sequence: TGTGCCAGCAGCCCGGGACAGACTGAAGAGACCCAGTACTTC. Its translation is CASSPGQTEETQYF.

The chain joins TRBV28 to TRBJ2-3; 13 bases fit TRBD2. There are 18 residues in the CDR3. The trim removed 5 bases at V and 2 bases at J, leaving 10 bases unmatched. Germline CDR1 is MDHEN and CDR2 is SYDVKM. The CDR3 DNA reads as TGTGCCAGCAGTCCTGGGACTAGCGGGAATAGAGACACAGATACGCAGTATTTT. Translation gives CASSPGTSGNRDTDTQYF. The full variable domain, completed using reference TRBV28 and TRBJ2-3, is DVKVTQSSRYLVKRTGEKVFLECVQDMDHENMFWYRQDPGLGLRLIYFSYDVKMKEKGDIPEGYSVSREKKERFSLILESASTNQTSMYLCASSPGTSGNRDTDTQYFGPGTRLTVL.

V usage is TRBV10-3 and J usage is TRBJ1-5; tentative D call: TRBD1 (6 bases). V was pared by 0 bases and J by 1 base, with 13 bases between. This CDR3 spans 17 amino acids. The germline V gene encodes CDR1 ENHRY and CDR2 SYGVKD. This CDR3 is CAISESRIGGSNQPQHF. CDR3 bases: TGTGCCATCAGTGAGTCGCGAATAGGGGGAAGCAATCAGCCCCAGCATTTT.

This clone showed up just once. The chain combines TRBV18 with TRBJ2-1, with 8 bases aligning to TRBD1. Trimming removed 3 bases from V and 3 bases from J; junction bases left unmatched: 4. CDR3 length equals 15 residues. The germline gives CDR1 KGHSH, CDR2 LQKENI. CDR3 amino acids: CASSPPGQGYNEQFF. The CDR3 nucleotides are TGTGCCAGCTCACCCCCCGGACAGGGCTACAATGAGCAGTTCTTC. The full variable domain, with the rest looked up from reference TRBV18 and TRBJ2-1, is NAGVMQNPRHLVRRRGQEARLRCSPMKGHSHVYWYRQLPEEGLKFMVYLQKENIIDESGMPKERFSAEFPKEGPSILRIQQVVRGDSAAYFCASSPPGQGYNEQFFGPGTRLTVL.

In this sample, this clone turned up once. This rearrangement joins TRBV19 to TRBJ1-5; 8 bases map to TRBD1. Trimming at V came to 9 bases and at J to 4 bases, leaving 14 bases not matched to a gene. The CDR3 loop spans 16 amino acids. Germline V gene data show CDR1 as LNHDA and CDR2 as SQIVND (reference sequence). In DNA form, the CDR3 reads TGTGCCAGCAATCACCTTCCGGGACAGGCAAATCAGCCCCAGCATTTT. Encoded protein: CASNHLPGQANQPQHF.

The gene calls are TRBV18 and TRBJ2-2; 7 nucleotides agree with TRBD2. The germline gives CDR1 KGHSH, CDR2 LQKENI. This CDR3 is 16 amino acids long. J was trimmed by 0 bases and V by 3 bases; bases with no gene match: 4. CDR3 nucleotide sequence: TGTGCCAGCTCACCTTACAGCGGGGCGAACACCGGGGAGCTGTTTTTT. It codes for CASSPYSGANTGELFF.

The count of this clone is one. The rearrangement links TRBV9 to TRBJ1-6, with a tentative D call TRBD1 (6 bases). The CDR3 has 15 amino acids. The germline V and J ends were trimmed by 4 bases and 4 bases, with 12 bases remaining between them. CDR1 and CDR2 (germline): SGDLS, YYNGEE. The chain's CDR3 is CASSSGDGYNSPLHF. CDR3 DNA sequence: TGTGCCAGCAGCTCAGGGGACGGTTATAATTCACCCCTCCACTTT. The full variable domain, its missing parts supplied by reference TRBV9 and TRBJ1-6, is DSGVTQTPKHLITATGQRVTLRCSPRSGDLSVYWYQQSLDQGLQFLIQYYNGEERAKGNILERFSAQQFPDLHSELNLSSLELGDSALYFCASSSGDGYNSPLHFGNGTRLTVT.

The chain joins TRBV7-9 to TRBJ2-1; maybe TRBD1 (6 bases). The CDR3 loop spans 15 amino acids. CDR1 and CDR2 (germline): SEHNR, FQNEAQ (reference sequence). V lost 7 bases and J 4 bases, leaving 17 bases between the germline ends. The CDR3 is CASTIVGQNYNEQFF. The CDR3 DNA reads as TGTGCCAGCACCATCGTTGGACAGAATTACAATGAGCAGTTCTTC.

In this sample, this clone turned up once. The rearrangement joins TRBV13 to TRBJ2-7; maybe TRBD1 (6 bases). V was cut by 2 bases and J by 2 bases, with 7 bases left in between. Germline loops: CDR1 PRHDT, CDR2 FYEKMQ (reference sequence). This CDR3 is built from 13 residues. CDR3 nucleotides: TGTGCCAGCAGCTTAAACAGGGCCTACGAGCAGTACTTC. Its translation is CASSLNRAYEQYF.

V usage is TRBV5-6 and J usage is TRBJ2-2, with 9 bases lining up with TRBD2. Trimming at V came to 0 bases and at J to 8 bases, leaving 11 bases not matched to a gene. This CDR3 is 17 amino acids long. CDR1 is SGHDT and CDR2 is YYEEEE in the germline V gene. The CDR3: CASSLGLAELLVGELFF. CDR3 nucleotide sequence: TGTGCCAGCAGCTTGGGACTAGCGGAGTTACTTGTTGGGGAGCTGTTTTTT.

The V call is TRBV21-1, the J call TRBJ2-7; no DNA check was done on the table's D call, TRBD2. TRBV21-1 is designated a pseudogene. The CDR3 spans 14 residues. The CDR3 bases are TGTGCCAGCAGCCCTCCCGGGACTACCTACGAGCAGTACTTC. It yields the protein CASSPPGTTYEQYF.